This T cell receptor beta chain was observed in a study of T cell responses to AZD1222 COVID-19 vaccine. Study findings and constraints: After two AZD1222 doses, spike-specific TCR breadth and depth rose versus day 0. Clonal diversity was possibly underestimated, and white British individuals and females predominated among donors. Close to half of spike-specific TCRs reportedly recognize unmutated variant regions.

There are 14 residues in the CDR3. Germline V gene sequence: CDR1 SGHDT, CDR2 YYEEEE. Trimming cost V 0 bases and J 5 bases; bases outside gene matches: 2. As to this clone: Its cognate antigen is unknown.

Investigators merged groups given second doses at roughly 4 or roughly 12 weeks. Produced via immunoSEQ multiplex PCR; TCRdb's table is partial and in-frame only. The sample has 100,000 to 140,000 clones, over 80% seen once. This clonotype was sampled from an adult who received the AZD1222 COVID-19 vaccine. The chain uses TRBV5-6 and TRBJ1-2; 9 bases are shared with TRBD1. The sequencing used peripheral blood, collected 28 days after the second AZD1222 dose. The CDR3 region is CASSLGDREYGYTF. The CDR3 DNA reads TGTGCCAGCAGCTTGGGGGACAGGGAGTATGGCTACACCTTC. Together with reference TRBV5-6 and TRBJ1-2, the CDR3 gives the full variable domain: DAGVTQSPTHLIKTRGQQVTLRCSPKSGHDTVSWYQQALGQGPQFIFQYYEEEERQRGNFPDRFSGHQFPNYSSELNVNALLLGDSALYLCASSLGDREYGYTFGSGTRLTVV.